This TCR beta chain was identified in a study of blood T cell repertoires in COVID-19. Data came from immunoSEQ multiplex PCR; TCRdb stores just in-frame clones and leaves some out. The sample has about 200,000 clones, around 88% seen once. Grouping used clinical history reported by participants in a survey and questionnaire. The sample comprised PBMCs or T cells enriched from blood (not recorded which). This receptor was obtained from a woman between 25 and 40 years old who had been exposed to COVID-19.

The CDR3, as DNA: TGTGCCAGCAGCCCCGGGGGAGCACCTGACACAGATACGCAGTATTTT. This codes for CASSPGGAPDTDTQYF. V is TRBV7-3 and J is TRBJ2-3, with a possible D match to TRBD2 (6 bases). This CDR3 has 16 residues. Trimming took off 5 bases at V and 2 bases at J, with 17 bases between the two ends. The V gene's germline CDR1 is SGHTA and CDR2 FQGTGA.